Listed here are 15 T cell receptor beta chains from one sample, sequenced in a study of blood T cell repertoires in COVID-19. Method: immunoSEQ multiplex PCR; TCRdb's copy keeps in-frame clones and lacks some. Here the sample spans some 150,000 clones, around 90% being singletons. The sample was peripheral blood. Receptors originate from a woman aged 45-65 years with acute or convalescent COVID-19.

V gene TRBV18 combines with J gene TRBJ1-1; no clear D. From germline, CDR1 is KGHSH and CDR2 LQKENI. The CDR3 has 15 amino acids. The V and J ends lost 4 bases and 8 bases respectively, with 20 bases between them. CDR3 in DNA: TGTGCCAGCTCACGGGCCTCGAGGGCCACAATCGAAGCTTTCTTT. The encoded protein is CASSRASRATIEAFF. Full variable domain (remainder filled in from reference TRBV18 and TRBJ1-1): NAGVMQNPRHLVRRRGQEARLRCSPMKGHSHVYWYRQLPEEGLKFMVYLQKENIIDESGMPKERFSAEFPKEGPSILRIQQVVRGDSAAYFCASSRASRATIEAFFGQGTRLTVV.

The genes are TRBV27 and TRBJ2-1; TRBD2 agrees at 7 bases. The V segment lost 6 bases and the J segment 6 bases; nucleotides outside the gene matches: 8. The germline V gene has CDR1 MNHEY and CDR2 SMNVEV (reference sequence). The CDR3 runs 14 residues. The CDR3 DNA is TGTGCCAGCAGGGGGGGGACTCGGGTCAATGAGCAGTTCTTC. Its translation: CASRGGTRVNEQFF.

The chain couples TRBV3-1 (or the pseudogene TRBV3-2) to TRBJ2-2; 9 nucleotides agree with TRBD2. The length of the CDR3 is 16 residues. Germline values: CDR1 LGHDT, CDR2 YNNKEL (reference sequence). The V and J ends lost 4 bases and 8 bases, in that order; junction bases with no gene match: 11. The CDR3: CASSLTPAGGRGELFF. The CDR3 region has the DNA TGTGCCAGCAGCCTCACTCCCGCGGGAGGGCGGGGGGAGCTGTTTTTT.

This chain links TRBV5-6 with TRBJ1-6; D gene ambiguous. The germline V and J ends were trimmed by 0 bases and 9 bases, with 13 bases remaining between them. CDR1 and CDR2 (germline): SGHDT, YYEEEE. The CDR3 runs 15 residues. CDR3 coding DNA: TGTGCCAGCAGCTTGGGTCCGACACGAACTTCACCCCTCCACTTT. This gives the protein CASSLGPTRTSPLHF.

This clone was observed a single time. The chain recombines TRBV19 with TRBJ2-7; 7 positions agree with TRBD1. Germline loops: CDR1 LNHDA, CDR2 SQIVND (reference sequence). This CDR3 has 14 residues. The V and J ends lost 5 bases and 6 bases, in that order; junction bases with no gene match: 10. CDR3 in amino acids: CASSGTTGPGEQYF. As DNA, the CDR3 is TGTGCCAGTAGTGGAACGACAGGGCCTGGCGAGCAGTACTTC.

This chain links TRBV2 with TRBJ1-6; D call uncertain. The CDR3 is made up of 14 amino acids. Germline CDR1 and CDR2: SNHLY and FYNNEI. V lost 6 bases and J 7 bases, leaving 13 bases between the germline ends. The CDR3: CASSLQESNSPLHF. Here the CDR3 DNA reads TGTGCCAGCAGCCTTCAGGAATCCAATTCACCCCTCCACTTT.

The chain recombines TRBV24-1 with TRBJ2-2; D not resolved. V lost 10 bases, J lost 4 bases, and 9 bases lay in between. CDR3 size: 12 residues. Germline assignment: CDR1 KGHDR and CDR2 SFDVKD. The CDR3 coding sequence is TGTGCCACAAGCCCGGTCACCGGGGAGCTGTTTTTT. It yields the protein CATSPVTGELFF.

The chain recombines TRBV6-5 with TRBJ2-7, with 7 positions matching TRBD2. The CDR3 loop spans 14 amino acids. V was pared by 2 bases and J by 5 bases, with 6 bases of the junction left unmatched. Germline CDR1 MNHEY, CDR2 SVGAGI. CDR3 sequence: CASSYPGRGHEQYF. The CDR3 nucleotides read TGTGCCAGCAGTTACCCGGGGAGGGGACACGAGCAGTACTTC.

The V call is TRBV11-3, the J call TRBJ2-7; 11 bases agree with TRBD2. The CDR3 is made up of 15 amino acids. CDR1 and CDR2 from the germline V gene are SGHNT and YENEEA. The junction had 5 bases not matched to a gene; V was cut back by 2 bases and J by 5 bases. This CDR3 reads CASSLSSGRLHEQYF. The CDR3 region has the DNA TGTGCCAGCAGCTTATCTAGCGGGAGGCTCCACGAGCAGTACTTC.

Only one count was recorded for this clone. This sequence joins TRBV19 and TRBJ1-5; perhaps TRBD1 as D (6 bases). Germline V lookup: CDR1 LNHDA, CDR2 SQIVND (reference sequence). The CDR3 loop spans 15 amino acids. Between the trimmed V and J ends, which lost 5 bases and 5 bases, there was a span of 16 bases. CDR3 sequence: CASSPGQKRDQPQHF. The CDR3 bases are TGTGCCAGTAGTCCCGGACAGAAGAGGGATCAGCCCCAGCATTTT.

The chain recombines TRBV3-1 (or the pseudogene TRBV3-2) with TRBJ2-3; the D is unclear. Germline CDR1 reads LGHDT; CDR2 reads YNNKEL (reference sequence). The CDR3 consists of 15 residues. The V and J ends lost 4 bases and 2 bases respectively, with 13 bases between them. The CDR3 nucleotides read TGTGCCAGCAGCCCCCCTCGAGCGAACACAGATACGCAGTATTTT. The encoded protein is CASSPPRANTDTQYF.

The rearrangement uses TRBV7-9 and TRBJ1-1; 8 bases line up with TRBD1. Germline V CDR1 and CDR2: SEHNR, FQNEAQ (reference sequence). The length of the CDR3 is 15 residues. V lost 8 bases and J lost 1; bases outside the gene matches: 9. CDR3 DNA sequence: TGTGCCAGCTCCAAAGGTGGACAGGGGAACACTGAAGCTTTCTTT. This encodes CASSKGGQGNTEAFF.

V usage is TRBV28 and J usage is TRBJ2-1, with 9 bases matching TRBD2. Trimming removed 1 base from V and 5 bases from J; junction bases left unmatched: 6. Per the germline V gene, CDR1 is MDHEN and CDR2 is SYDVKM. This CDR3 is built from 16 residues. CDR3 region: CASSLFSLAGNNEQFF. The CDR3 nucleotides read TGTGCCAGCAGTTTATTCAGCCTAGCGGGGAACAATGAGCAGTTCTTC.

This chain joins TRBV19 and TRBJ2-1; TRBD1 matches at 8 bases. The CDR3 loop spans 14 amino acids. The junction had 8 bases not matched to a gene; V was cut back by 2 bases and J by 11 bases. Germline-derived CDR1 and CDR2 are LNHDA and SQIVND (reference sequence). In nucleotides, the CDR3 is TGTGCCAGTAGTATACCCGGGGACAGGAGAAAGCAGTTCTTC. Amino acid sequence: CASSIPGDRRKQFF.

J is TRBJ1-2 and V is TRBV2, with TRBD1 matching 7 bases. V was pared by 6 bases and J by 4 bases, with 8 bases of the junction left unmatched. The germline V gene has CDR1 SNHLY and CDR2 FYNNEI. The CDR3 runs 14 residues. DNA for the CDR3: TGTGCCAGCAGCGGGGACAGCTTACCCTATGGCTACACCTTC. Its translation: CASSGDSLPYGYTF.